The T cell receptor (beta chain) under discussion was sequenced for a study of beta chain features in type 1 diabetes. Study observations and caveats: Fewer insertions but more deletions were seen at VDJ junctions in type 1 diabetes patients. All four CD4+ subsets from Type 1 diabetes patients carried moderately but significantly shorter TCRB CDR3s.

Every bit of the isolated RNA underwent reverse transcription, so sequencing read expressed TCRB transcripts. Profiling relied on immunoSEQ multiplex PCR, and the TCRdb table lists in-frame clones only, not all of them. The sample includes about 180,000 clones, 6% to 9% seen only once; the top ten take approximately 0.5%. One heparinised blood draw, averaging around 0.12 L, came from each donor. Purities in excess of 95% were seen in all sorted populations. The germline gives CDR1 SGHRS, CDR2 YFSETQ. Trimming took 3 bases from V and 4 from J; bases not matched to a gene: 8. This CDR3 has 16 residues. Details on this clone: Its antigen is undetermined.

What was sequenced was central memory CD4+ T cells from blood. The TCR was taken from a man aged 18 to 29 with type 1 diabetes. The chain links TRBV5-1 to TRBJ2-7; 12 positions agree with TRBD2. The DNA of the CDR3 is TGCGCCAGCAGCTCCACTAGCGGGGGGATCCGATACGAGCAGTACTTC. The encoded protein is CASSSTSGGIRYEQYF. The entire variable domain, with the rest obtained from reference TRBV5-1 and TRBJ2-7, is as follows: KAGVTQTPRYLIKTRGQQVTLSCSPISGHRSVSWYQQTPGQGLQFLFEYFSETQRNKGNFPGRFSGRQFSNSRSEMNVSTLELGDSALYLCASSSTSGGIRYEQYFGPGTRLTVT.